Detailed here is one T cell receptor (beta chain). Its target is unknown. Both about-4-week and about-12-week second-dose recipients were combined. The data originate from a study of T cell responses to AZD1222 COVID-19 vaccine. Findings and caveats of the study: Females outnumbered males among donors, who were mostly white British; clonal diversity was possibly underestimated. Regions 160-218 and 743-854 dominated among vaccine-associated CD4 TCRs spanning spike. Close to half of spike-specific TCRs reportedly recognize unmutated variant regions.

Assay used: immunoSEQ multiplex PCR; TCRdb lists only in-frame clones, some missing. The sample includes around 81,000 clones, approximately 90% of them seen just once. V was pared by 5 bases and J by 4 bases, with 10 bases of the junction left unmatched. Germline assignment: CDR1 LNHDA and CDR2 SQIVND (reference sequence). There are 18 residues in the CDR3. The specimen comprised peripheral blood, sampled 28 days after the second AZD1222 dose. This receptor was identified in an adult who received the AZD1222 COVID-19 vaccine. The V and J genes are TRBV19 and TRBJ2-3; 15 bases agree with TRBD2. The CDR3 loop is CASSLSGLAGGPPDTQYF. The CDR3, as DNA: TGTGCCAGTAGTCTTTCTGGACTAGCGGGAGGGCCCCCAGATACGCAGTATTTT. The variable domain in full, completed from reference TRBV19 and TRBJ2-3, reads DGGITQSPKYLFRKEGQNVTLSCEQNLNHDAMYWYRQDPGQGLRLIYYSQIVNDFQKGDIAEGYSVSREKKESFPLTVTSAQKNPTAFYLCASSLSGLAGGPPDTQYFGPGTRLTVL.